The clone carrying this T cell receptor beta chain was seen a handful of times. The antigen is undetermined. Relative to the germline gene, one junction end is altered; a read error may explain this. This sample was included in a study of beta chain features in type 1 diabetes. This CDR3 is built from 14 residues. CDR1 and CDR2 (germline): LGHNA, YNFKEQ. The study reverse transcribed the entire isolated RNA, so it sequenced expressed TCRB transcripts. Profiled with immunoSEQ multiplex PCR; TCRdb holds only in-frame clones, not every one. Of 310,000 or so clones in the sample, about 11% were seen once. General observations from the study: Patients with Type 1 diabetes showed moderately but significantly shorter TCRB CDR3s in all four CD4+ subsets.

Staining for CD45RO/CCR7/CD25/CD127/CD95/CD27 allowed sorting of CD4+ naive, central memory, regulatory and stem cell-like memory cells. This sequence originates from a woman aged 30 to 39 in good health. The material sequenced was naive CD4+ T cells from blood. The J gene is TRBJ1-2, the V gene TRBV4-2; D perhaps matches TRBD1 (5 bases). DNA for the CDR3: TGTGCCAGCAGCGAAGAGACAGTCACCTATGGCTACACCTTC. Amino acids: CASSEETVTYGYTF.